This TCR beta chain originates from a study of cytomegalovirus exposure and HLA in healthy donors. As for the study in general: The approximately 110 validation repertoires used a platform that matched the one used for the 500 to 700 first-cohort repertoires, as a later analysis reported.

Unmatched junction bases numbered 7, after V lost 3 bases and J lost 4 bases. Germline lookup yields CDR1 SQVTM and CDR2 ANQGSEA. This CDR3 is built from 15 residues. Only one count was recorded for this clone. The donors were part of the validation cohort, which consisted of roughly 120 subjects and was separate from the first cohort of about 720 subjects. Clones were read by immunoSEQ multiplex PCR, and TCRdb kept only the in-frame ones, dropping some. This table holds approximately 98,000 clones, 70% to 90% found once. The rearrangement joins TRBV29-1 to TRBJ1-1, with 11 bases that match TRBD1. This clonotype originated in a young woman in good health and CMV-seronegative. What was sequenced was PBMCs. The CDR3 coding sequence is TGCAGCGTTGATAGGAGGGACAGGGGGAGCACTGAAGCTTTCTTT. It specifies CSVDRRDRGSTEAFF.